Presented here are 10 T cell receptor beta chains from one specimen sequenced in a study of cytomegalovirus exposure and HLA in healthy donors. Researchers ran the PCR with 60 Vbeta and 13 Jbeta primers. Sequencing used immunoSEQ multiplex PCR; TCRdb keeps in-frame clones, though not all of them. Of about 82,000 clones in the sample, about 70% were seen once. The specimen sequenced was PBMCs. Every receptor here comes from a man in his sixties in good health and CMV-seronegative.

The CDR3 bases are TGTGCCAGCAGCCTTCGGACAGGGGGCATCGAGCAGTACTTC. Its translation is CASSLRTGGIEQYF. This chain uses TRBV5-4 with TRBJ2-7, with TRBD1 matching 11 bases. CDR1 is SGHNT, CDR2 YYREEE, per germline (reference sequence). The CDR3 covers 14 residues. Germline trimming cut 4 bases from V and 6 bases from J; bases unmatched to any gene: 6.

The table lists this clone with a few counts. This chain joins TRBV6-5 and TRBJ2-1; 9 nucleotides match TRBD2. The trim removed 0 bases at V and 5 bases at J, leaving 5 bases unmatched. The CDR3 is 16 residues long. The germline gives CDR1 MNHEY, CDR2 SVGAGI. CDR3 nucleotide sequence: TGTGCCAGCAGTTACTCGAGGCTAGCGGGGAACAATGAGCAGTTCTTC. Amino acids: CASSYSRLAGNNEQFF.

The chain couples TRBV2 to TRBJ1-1; 7 bases map to TRBD1. Germline V CDR1 and CDR2: SNHLY, FYNNEI. The CDR3 sequence is 15 residues long. The V and J ends lost 6 bases and 4 bases, in that order; junction bases with no gene match: 11. The CDR3 DNA sequence: TGTGCCAGCAGCGAAAACAGGGGCAAAGGCACTGAAGCTTTCTTT. Amino acids: CASSENRGKGTEAFF. Looking up the rest from reference TRBV2 and TRBJ1-1 gives the full variable domain: EPEVTQTPSHQVTQMGQEVILRCVPISNHLYFYWYRQILGQKVEFLVSFYNNEISEKSEIFDDQFSVERPDGSNFTLKIRSTKLEDSAMYFCASSENRGKGTEAFFGQGTRLTVV.

The chain links TRBV6-5 to TRBJ2-7; D is undetermined. Trimming cost V 6 bases and J 2 bases, with 11 bases left between them. The germline V gene has CDR1 MNHEY and CDR2 SVGAGI. The CDR3 runs to 13 residues. The CDR3 spells CASREDTTYEQYF. The CDR3 DNA sequence: TGTGCCAGCAGGGAAGACACCACCTACGAGCAGTACTTC.

V gene TRBV5-1 combines with J gene TRBJ2-5, with TRBD2 matching over 11 bases. The CDR3 spans 16 residues. Looked up from germline, CDR1 is SGHRS and CDR2 is YFSETQ. The V and J ends lost 0 bases and 5 bases, in that order; junction bases with no gene match: 6. For the CDR3, the DNA is TGCGCCAGCAGCTTGGGAACTAGCGGGAGTACGGAGACCCAGTACTTC. The encoded protein is CASSLGTSGSTETQYF.

The CDR3 region has the DNA TGCGCCAGCAGCTTGGCCGGACAGAGGAACACTGAAGCTTTCTTT. Translating gives CASSLAGQRNTEAFF. This chain links TRBV5-1 with TRBJ1-1, with D possibly being TRBD1 (6 bases). CDR3 length: 15 amino acids. Germline lookup yields CDR1 SGHRS and CDR2 YFSETQ. Between the trimmed V and J ends, which lost 0 bases and 1 base, there was a span of 10 bases. The whole variable domain, remainder taken from reference TRBV5-1 and TRBJ1-1, is KAGVTQTPRYLIKTRGQQVTLSCSPISGHRSVSWYQQTPGQGLQFLFEYFSETQRNKGNFPGRFSGRQFSNSRSEMNVSTLELGDSALYLCASSLAGQRNTEAFFGQGTRLTVV.

J is TRBJ1-6 and V is TRBV5-1, with D possibly TRBD1 on 6 matching bases. Germline lookup yields CDR1 SGHRS and CDR2 YFSETQ. V lost 6 bases, J lost 5 bases, and 15 bases lay in between. The CDR3 runs 15 residues. In DNA form, the CDR3 reads TGCGCCAGCACGCGCGCTTCAGGGGATAATTCACCCCTCCACTTT. Protein product: CASTRASGDNSPLHF. Based on the CDR3 plus reference TRBV5-1 and TRBJ1-6, the full variable domain is KAGVTQTPRYLIKTRGQQVTLSCSPISGHRSVSWYQQTPGQGLQFLFEYFSETQRNKGNFPGRFSGRQFSNSRSEMNVSTLELGDSALYLCASTRASGDNSPLHFGNGTRLTVT.

The chain joins TRBV15 to TRBJ1-1; D gene ambiguous. The CDR3 is made up of 16 amino acids. Germline assignment: CDR1 LNHNV and CDR2 YYDKDF (reference sequence). The V gene lost 0 bases and the J gene lost 2 bases, with 13 bases spanning the gap. The chain's CDR3 is CATSRDRRGGNTEAFF. The CDR3 coding sequence is TGTGCCACCAGCAGAGATCGACGGGGTGGAAACACTGAAGCTTTCTTT.

This clone was seen a handful of times. The chain recombines TRBV9 with TRBJ1-6; D perhaps matches TRBD1 (6 bases). Germline assignment: CDR1 SGDLS and CDR2 YYNGEE. This CDR3 contains 16 residues. V was shortened by 0 bases and J by 6 bases, with 13 bases between the two germline ends. CDR3 sequence reads: CASSVEGRGTNSPLHF. Written as DNA, the CDR3 is TGTGCCAGCAGCGTAGAAGGCAGGGGTACTAATTCACCCCTCCACTTT.

This clone was recorded a few times. This CDR3 is CASSQSVGVGTEAFF. In nucleotides, the CDR3 is TGTGCCAGCAGCCAATCGGTCGGGGTGGGCACTGAAGCTTTCTTT. V is TRBV16 and J is TRBJ1-1; D call uncertain. The CDR3 length is 15 residues. Germline assignment: CDR1 KGHSY and CDR2 FQNENV. The V end was cut by 0 bases, the J end by 4 bases, with 12 bases between.